One and the same sample provided the 27 T cell receptor beta chains below, sequenced in a study of T cells in Graves' hyperthyroidism and ophthalmopathy. RNA transcripts served as the template for amplifying TCR beta CDR3 regions. The HTBI primer set drove a first-round RT-PCR of the TCR CDR3. TCRdb passed the multiplex PCR reads through MiXCR, listing each CDR3 protein once. This sample has some 500,000 distinct CDR3 sequences, with roughly an eighth found just once. The material sequenced was blood. These receptors originate from a woman in her late teens or twenties with Graves' hyperthyroidism.

This clonotype was found a few times. The chain recombines TRBV5-1 with TRBJ2-7, with 7 positions matching TRBD2. The V segment lost 0 bases and the J segment 1 base; nucleotides outside the gene matches: 7. The CDR3 has 16 residues. The germline V gene encodes CDR1 SGHRS and CDR2 YFSETQ. The CDR3 nucleotides read TGCGCCAGCAGCTTGGGAGGCGGGAGTATTTCCTACGAGCAGTACTTC. This encodes CASSLGGGSISYEQYF.

In its sample, this clonotype was seen many times. V is TRBV3-1 and J is TRBJ1-1, with D possibly matching TRBD1 (5 bases). V was clipped by 2 bases and J by 4 bases, with 11 bases between them. CDR3 size: 14 residues. Germline-derived CDR1 and CDR2 are LGHDT and YNNKEL (reference sequence). The CDR3 nucleotides read TGTGCCAGCAGCCAACTACCCGACAGCACTGAAGCTTTCTTT. This translates into CASSQLPDSTEAFF.

The V call is TRBV12-3 or TRBV12-4, the J call TRBJ2-5; D is ambiguous. The V end was cut by 7 bases, the J end by 5 bases, with 20 bases between. This CDR3 is 15 amino acids long. In DNA form, the CDR3 reads TGTGCCAGCAAGTTGGTGCGGACGGCCAGCGAGACCCAGTACTTC. Translating gives CASKLVRTASETQYF.

The sample holds a few counts of this clonotype. This rearrangement joins TRBV18 to TRBJ2-7, with 8 bases identical to TRBD2. This CDR3 spans 16 amino acids. CDR1 is KGHSH and CDR2 is LQKENI in the germline V gene. V trimming: 4 bases; J trimming: 1 base; junction bases outside the gene matches: 9. CDR3 protein: CASSRSLAGGSYEQYF. Here the CDR3 DNA reads TGTGCCAGCTCACGCTCTCTTGCGGGAGGATCCTACGAGCAGTACTTC. The whole variable domain, remainder taken from reference TRBV18 and TRBJ2-7, is NAGVMQNPRHLVRRRGQEARLRCSPMKGHSHVYWYRQLPEEGLKFMVYLQKENIIDESGMPKERFSAEFPKEGPSILRIQQVVRGDSAAYFCASSRSLAGGSYEQYFGPGTRLTVT.

A few counts support this clonotype. The chain joins TRBV12-3 or TRBV12-4 to TRBJ2-1, with 9 bases identical to TRBD1. With V trimmed by 7 bases and J by 8 bases, 15 bases remained unmatched. The CDR3 totals 16 residues. The CDR3: CASTITGTGIGDEQFF. CDR3 in DNA: TGTGCCAGCACCATCACCGGGACAGGGATAGGGGATGAGCAGTTCTTC.

In this sample, this clonotype turned up many times. V gene TRBV12-3 or TRBV12-4 combines with J gene TRBJ1-2; D remains ambiguous. V was clipped by 6 bases and J by 6 bases, with 14 bases between them. CDR3 length: 13 residues. The CDR3 nucleotides are TGTGCCAGCAGCTCCGGACTGAGAAATGGCTACACCTTC. It codes for CASSSGLRNGYTF.

This clonotype was recorded a few times. The chain joins TRBV27 to TRBJ2-2, with 9 bases fitting TRBD2. The CDR3 spans 16 residues. From germline, CDR1 is MNHEY and CDR2 SMNVEV (reference sequence). Trimming removed 2 bases from V and 7 bases from J; junction bases left unmatched: 8. CDR3 DNA sequence: TGTGCCAGCAGTTTAAGGGCGGGAGGGAGGTACGGGGAGCTGTTTTTT. This sequence encodes CASSLRAGGRYGELFF.

This clonotype was observed a few times. This chain connects TRBV19 to TRBJ2-7; TRBD2 matches at 8 bases. V was clipped by 5 bases and J by 6 bases; unmatched bases: 9. The CDR3 totals 14 residues. CDR1 LNHDA and CDR2 SQIVND come from the germline V gene (reference sequence). CDR3 in amino acids: CASSWPAGAGEQYF. The CDR3 bases are TGTGCCAGTAGTTGGCCAGCGGGAGCAGGCGAGCAGTACTTC. Full variable domain (remainder filled in from reference TRBV19 and TRBJ2-7): DGGITQSPKYLFRKEGQNVTLSCEQNLNHDAMYWYRQDPGQGLRLIYYSQIVNDFQKGDIAEGYSVSREKKESFPLTVTSAQKNPTAFYLCASSWPAGAGEQYFGPGTRLTVT.

This clonotype showed up many times. This CDR3 reads CAWTGQDGNQPQHF. The CDR3 DNA is TGTGCCTGGACAGGACAGGACGGCAATCAGCCCCAGCATTTT. This chain uses TRBV30 with TRBJ1-5, with 7 bases that match TRBD1. The length of the CDR3 is 14 residues. With V trimmed by 4 bases and J by 2 bases, 5 bases remained unmatched. Germline assignment: CDR1 GTSNPN and CDR2 SVGIG (reference sequence).

This clonotype was counted many times. V and J are TRBV7-9 and TRBJ1-1, with a weak D call TRBD1 (6 bases). V lost 8 bases, J lost 5 bases, and 24 bases lay in between. CDR3 length equals 16 residues. Germline loops: CDR1 SEHNR, CDR2 FQNEAQ (reference sequence). Here the CDR3 DNA reads TGTGCCAGCGGGTCAATAGAAGCGCAACAGGGAACTGAAGCTTTCTTT. Protein sequence: CASGSIEAQQGTEAFF.

This clonotype was counted at least ten times. The V call is TRBV20-1, the J call TRBJ2-3; D gene unclear. V lost 6 bases and J lost 9, with 16 bases in between. The germline gives CDR1 DFQATT, CDR2 SNEGSKA (reference sequence). The CDR3 has 12 residues. Written as DNA, the CDR3 is TGCAGTGCCAAGGACCGCCCATACACGCAGTATTTT. Protein product: CSAKDRPYTQYF.

This clonotype came up many times. V usage is TRBV5-6 and J usage is TRBJ2-3; D unclear. The CDR3 is made up of 16 amino acids. V was pared by 0 bases and J by 0 bases, with 11 bases between. The germline CDR1 and CDR2 sequences are SGHDT and YYEEEE. Here the CDR3 reads CASSLVWRPSTDTQYF. In DNA form, the CDR3 reads TGTGCCAGCAGCTTGGTATGGCGACCTAGCACAGATACGCAGTATTTT.

This clonotype was counted ten times or more. The gene calls are TRBV11-2 and TRBJ1-3; no clear D gene. Germline V lookup: CDR1 SGHAT, CDR2 FQNNGV. Trimming took off 3 bases at V and 3 bases at J, with 15 bases between the two ends. The CDR3 length is 16 residues. DNA of the CDR3: TGTGCCAGCAGCTTCCCCCCGCAGGTTGATGGAAACACCATATATTTT. Its translation: CASSFPPQVDGNTIYF.

This clonotype was observed many times. The chain recombines TRBV29-1 with TRBJ2-7; D remains ambiguous. Trimming cost V 4 bases and J 0 bases, with 7 bases left between them. This CDR3 comprises 12 residues. The germline CDR1 and CDR2 sequences are SQVTM and ANQGSEA. CDR3 sequence (DNA): TGCAGCGTTGCCAGAAACTCCTACGAGCAGTACTTC. It yields the protein CSVARNSYEQYF.

This clonotype came up a few times. This chain links TRBV5-1 with TRBJ2-7; D is tentatively TRBD1 or TRBD2 (6 bases each). There are 15 residues in the CDR3. Germline V gives CDR1 SGHRS, CDR2 YFSETQ. Trimming took 3 bases from V and 9 from J, leaving 22 bases between them. Here the CDR3 DNA reads TGCGCCAGCAGCTACCCCCCGGGGGCGACTGGGGGGCAGTACTTC. Translation: CASSYPPGATGGQYF.

This clonotype came up many times. This chain connects TRBV6-2 or TRBV6-3 to TRBJ2-3; 8 bases are a match to TRBD2. The CDR3 covers 16 residues. J was trimmed by 1 base and V by 5 bases; bases with no gene match: 8. Germline CDR1 MNHEY, CDR2 SVGEGT. The CDR3 sequence is CASSEQTSDGTDTQYF. Here the CDR3 DNA reads TGTGCCAGCAGTGAACAGACTAGCGATGGCACAGATACGCAGTATTTT.

The table lists this clonotype with many counts. The V and J genes are TRBV12-3 or TRBV12-4 and TRBJ2-2; D is unclear. V lost 4 bases and J 2 bases, leaving 11 bases between the germline ends. This CDR3 has 15 amino acids. The CDR3 DNA sequence: TGTGCCAGCAGTTCTACTACAGATAACACCGGGGAGCTGTTTTTT. Translated: CASSSTTDNTGELFF.

As to this clonotype: Given a much more abundant clone one base away, this may be a read error. The chain carries TRBV19 and TRBJ2-7, with D uncertain. There are 14 residues in the CDR3. Germline CDR1 reads LNHDA; CDR2 reads SQIVND (reference sequence). The CDR3 DNA reads TGTGCCAGTACCCTCGGGCTAGGATCCTACGAGCGGTACTTC. Amino acid sequence: CASTLGLGSYERYF.

This clonotype was observed many times. J is TRBJ2-5 and V is TRBV20-1, with 9 bases identical to TRBD2. Germline V CDR1 and CDR2: DFQATT, SNEGSKA (reference sequence). The CDR3 has 14 residues. After removal of 1 base from V and 2 bases from J, the junction contained 2 bases not matched to a gene. The CDR3 DNA reads TGCAGTGCTAGAGGAGGACTAGCGCAAGAGACCCAGTACTTC. This gives the protein CSARGGLAQETQYF.

The chain joins TRBV3-1 to TRBJ1-5; D call uncertain. The CDR3 has 17 residues. Germline V gene lookup returns CDR1 LGHDT and CDR2 YNNKEL (reference sequence). Trimming took off 1 base at V and 2 bases at J, with 15 bases between the two ends. In DNA, the CDR3 is TGTGCCAGCAGCCAAGGCGGGCTCACCCACCGCAATCAGCCCCAGCATTTT. This sequence encodes CASSQGGLTHRNQPQHF.

The sample holds a few counts of this clonotype. V usage is TRBV6-1 and J usage is TRBJ2-1, with D possibly TRBD2 on 6 matching bases. The V gene lost 3 bases and the J gene lost 4 bases, with 10 bases spanning the gap. The CDR3 length is 14 residues. Germline CDR1 is MNHNS and CDR2 is SASEGT. The CDR3 DNA sequence: TGTGCCAGCAGTGAGCGGGGACCATACAATGAGCAGTTCTTC. Translating it yields CASSERGPYNEQFF.

In its sample, this clonotype was seen a few times. This rearrangement joins TRBV19 to TRBJ1-5, with D tentatively TRBD1 (6 bases). The CDR3 length is 16 residues. The germline V and J ends were trimmed by 7 bases and 1 base, with 17 bases remaining between them. CDR1 and CDR2 (germline): LNHDA, SQIVND (reference sequence). In nucleotides, the CDR3 is TGTGCCAGTATCCCCAGGGCAGGGGCGAGCAATCAGCCCCAGCATTTT. Its protein product is CASIPRAGASNQPQHF.

This clonotype was observed many times. This chain uses TRBV30 with TRBJ2-7; D unresolved. This CDR3 spans 12 amino acids. CDR1 and CDR2 from the germline V gene are GTSNPN and SVGIG (reference sequence). The V gene lost 2 bases and the J gene lost 2 bases, with 7 bases spanning the gap. Written as DNA, the CDR3 is TGTGCCTGGAGTCCTACTACCTACGAGCAGTACTTC. Translating gives CAWSPTTYEQYF.

This clonotype was recorded many times. V is TRBV24-1 and J is TRBJ2-1; TRBD1 or TRBD2 may be the D gene (6 bases each). The CDR3 totals 11 residues. The V and J ends lost 9 bases and 9 bases respectively, with 11 bases between them. Per the germline V gene, CDR1 is KGHDR and CDR2 is SFDVKD. This CDR3 is CATGGLGEQFF. The CDR3 nucleotides read TGTGCCACCGGGGGGCTAGGTGAGCAGTTCTTC.

Worth noting for this clonotype: This CDR3 fails to terminate in the conserved phenylalanine or tryptophan, so it likely reflects a read error. This chain joins TRBV18 and TRBJ1-4; 10 bases line up with TRBD1. CDR3 length: 15 amino acids. Germline V CDR1 and CDR2: KGHSH, LQKENI. J gave up 8 bases and V 6 bases, and 9 bases lay outside the gene matches. CDR3 loop: CASSPGTGEGEKLFS. The CDR3 DNA is TGTGCCAGCTCGCCTGGGACAGGGGAGGGAGAAAAACTGTTTTCT.

This clonotype came up many times. The chain uses TRBV2 and TRBJ1-4; D is perhaps TRBD1 (5 bases). V dropped 8 bases and J dropped 5 bases, with 21 bases sitting between them. The CDR3 covers 16 residues. Per the germline V gene, CDR1 is SNHLY and CDR2 is FYNNEI. The CDR3, as DNA: TGTGCCAGCGAGGGGTATCGGGGCAGGGAGAATGAAAAACTGTTTTTT. It translates to CASEGYRGRENEKLFF.

This clonotype was observed many times. CDR3 region: CASSPTGHEQYF. CDR3 coding DNA: TGTGCCAGCAGCCCGACAGGCCACGAGCAGTACTTC. This chain joins TRBV7-9 and TRBJ2-7, with a possible D match to TRBD1 (6 bases). Trimming cost V 5 bases and J 5 bases, with 10 bases left between them. The CDR3 extends over 12 amino acids. The germline gives CDR1 SEHNR, CDR2 FQNEAQ (reference sequence). Looking up the rest from reference TRBV7-9 and TRBJ2-7 gives the full variable domain: DTGVSQNPRHKITKRGQNVTFRCDPISEHNRLYWYRQTLGQGPEFLTYFQNEAQLEKSRLLSDRFSAERPKGSFSTLEIQRTEQGDSAMYLCASSPTGHEQYFGPGTRLTVT.